This entry lists 30 T cell receptor beta chains sequenced from one sample in a study of vaccination and CD4 T cells after COVID-19. Sequencing of the DNA from cultured CD4+ T cells was carried out with the Oncomine TCR Beta short-read assay. TCRdb analysed the PCR reads with MiXCR anew, one entry per CDR3 protein. The sample has 12,000 or so distinct CDR3 sequences, less than 80% seen once; the top ten hold about a quarter. Documented treatment: approximately 9-day PBMC culture with coronavirus spike peptide pools or control peptides (ViraFEST assay). Their cognate antigens are unknown. Sequences were obtained from CD4+ T cells from blood, cultured in vitro. The receptors here all came from a human donor who had recovered from COVID-19.

This clonotype was recorded once. This chain links TRBV5-1 with TRBJ2-7; D is undetermined. Trimming shortened V by 0 bases and J by 5 bases, and 12 bases separated the two germline ends. Germline CDR1 SGHRS, CDR2 YFSETQ. The CDR3 has 14 amino acids. In nucleotides, the CDR3 is TGCGCCAGCAGCTTGGCAAACAAATTGGACGAGCAGTACTTC. Encoded protein: CASSLANKLDEQYF.

The CDR3 reads CASSLLTYGYTF. In DNA form, the CDR3 reads TGTGCCAGCAGTTTGCTAACTTATGGCTACACCTTC. The V call is TRBV28, the J call TRBJ1-2; D not resolved. CDR1 and CDR2 from the germline V gene are MDHEN and SYDVKM. The germline V and J ends were trimmed by 3 bases and 5 bases, with 7 bases remaining between them. The CDR3 contains 12 residues.

The chain has TRBV20-1 and TRBJ1-5; no definite D call. Germline V gene sequence: CDR1 DFQATT, CDR2 SNEGSKA (reference sequence). The CDR3 totals 14 residues. Trimming removed 6 bases from V and 2 bases from J, with 14 bases in between. The CDR3, as DNA: TGCAGTGCAGAGGTGGGTGGCGGCAATCAGCCCCAGCATTTT. Translating it yields CSAEVGGGNQPQHF.

The chain employs TRBV12-3 or TRBV12-4 and TRBJ1-5; D may be TRBD1 (5 bases). Trimming cost V 6 bases and J 3 bases, with 9 bases left between them. The CDR3 runs 13 residues. CDR3 nucleotide sequence: TGTGCCAGCAGCCGGGACGTCAATCAGCCCCAGCATTTT. This codes for CASSRDVNQPQHF.

This clonotype has just a few counts. The chain recombines TRBV20-1 with TRBJ1-4; TRBD1 matches 11 bases. The trim removed 0 bases at V and 6 bases at J, leaving 6 bases unmatched. CDR1 is DFQATT, CDR2 SNEGSKA, per germline (reference sequence). The CDR3 runs to 16 residues. CDR3 protein: CSARDLPGQGDEKLFF. Written as DNA, the CDR3 is TGCAGTGCTAGAGATCTGCCGGGACAGGGGGATGAAAAACTGTTTTTT.

This chain connects TRBV20-1 to TRBJ1-1; 8 nucleotides agree with TRBD1. Unmatched junction bases numbered 6, after V lost 8 bases and J lost 7 bases. Germline lookup yields CDR1 DFQATT and CDR2 SNEGSKA (reference sequence). There are 11 residues in the CDR3. The CDR3 region is CSPGQEYEAFF. The CDR3 nucleotides read TGCAGTCCGGGACAGGAATATGAAGCTTTCTTT.

V is TRBV15 and J is TRBJ1-4; D is perhaps TRBD1 (5 bases). In germline, CDR1 is LNHNV, CDR2 YYDKDF (reference sequence). V gave up 0 bases and J gave up 5 bases, with 16 bases separating them. The CDR3 sequence is 17 residues long. The CDR3 DNA reads as TGTGCCACCAGCAGAGATGTGGTGCAGGGCCCAAATGAAAAACTGTTTTTT. Protein sequence: CATSRDVVQGPNEKLFF.

The V call is TRBV20-1, the J call TRBJ1-2, with a weak D call TRBD1 (5 bases). In germline, CDR1 is DFQATT, CDR2 SNEGSKA (reference sequence). The CDR3 is 14 amino acids. The CDR3 nucleotides read TGCAGGCTAGGTACAAGGGGCGGTAGTCGTGGCTACACCTTC. Its translation: CRLGTRGGSRGYTF.

Only a few counts were recorded for this clonotype. The gene calls are TRBV20-1 and TRBJ2-7; TRBD2 matches at 11 bases. The CDR3 consists of 13 residues. V lost 5 bases to trimming and J lost 4 bases; unmatched junction nucleotides: 4. Per germline, CDR1 DFQATT and CDR2 SNEGSKA (reference sequence). CDR3 sequence: CSAEPSGRYEQYF. The CDR3 DNA is TGCAGTGCTGAACCTAGCGGGAGGTACGAGCAGTACTTC.

The chain has TRBV7-9 and TRBJ1-1; D unclear. The CDR3 runs to 16 residues. Trimming took off 1 base at V and 0 bases at J, with 12 bases between the two ends. Germline V lookup: CDR1 SEHNR, CDR2 FQNEAQ (reference sequence). CDR3 amino acids: CASSLVGSDMNTEAFF. CDR3 coding DNA: TGTGCCAGCAGCTTAGTGGGCAGCGATATGAACACTGAAGCTTTCTTT.

The chain employs TRBV21-1 and TRBJ2-7; TRBD2 is the table's D call and was not checked against the DNA. TRBV21-1 is recorded as a pseudogene. The CDR3 covers 17 residues. In DNA form, the CDR3 reads TGTGCCAGCAGCATCGGAGGGCGTGACAGGAAAGGGTACGAGCAGTACTTC. Residues: CASSIGGRDRKGYEQYF.

The V call is TRBV28, the J call TRBJ1-1, with no clear D. This CDR3 has 12 amino acids. Germline assignment: CDR1 MDHEN and CDR2 SYDVKM. V lost 5 bases and J 0 bases, leaving 4 bases between the germline ends. The CDR3 DNA reads as TGTGCCAGCAGTCTGGTGAACACTGAAGCTTTCTTT. Encoded protein: CASSLVNTEAFF.

The J gene is TRBJ1-2, the V gene TRBV6-5; weak D call: TRBD1 (5 bases). The germline V and J ends were trimmed by 0 bases and 5 bases, with 16 bases remaining between them. Germline V gene data show CDR1 as MNHEY and CDR2 as SVGAGI. This CDR3 has 16 amino acids. CDR3 in DNA: TGTGCCAGCAGTTACTCGCTAGGGGCGCGGGTTTATGGCTACACCTTC. Translation: CASSYSLGARVYGYTF.

The rearrangement joins TRBV10-2 to TRBJ1-1; D is uncertain. Germline loops: CDR1 WSHSY, CDR2 SAAADI. The V end was cut by 4 bases, the J end by 6 bases, with 9 bases between. CDR3 length: 12 residues. CDR3 nucleotide sequence: TGCGCCAGCAGTGTGTCGAGCTCTGAAGCTTTCTTT. Amino acid sequence: CASSVSSSEAFF.

This clonotype has only one observation. The rearrangement joins TRBV4-3 to TRBJ2-7; no reliable D call. The CDR3 length is 17 residues. Germline assignment: CDR1 LGHNA and CDR2 YSLEER. The ends were cut back, 0 bases at V and 1 base at J, with 16 bases in the middle. The CDR3 sequence is CASSQDFKRHGSYEQYF. CDR3 in DNA: TGCGCCAGCAGCCAAGATTTCAAGCGTCACGGGTCCTACGAGCAGTACTTC.

This chain joins TRBV7-2 and TRBJ2-7; 8 nucleotides agree with TRBD2. This CDR3 has 14 residues. V was clipped by 8 bases and J by 0 bases; unmatched bases: 6. CDR1 and CDR2 (germline): SGHTA, FQGNSA. The chain's CDR3 is CASQGLEISYEQYF. Here the CDR3 DNA reads TGTGCCAGCCAGGGACTAGAAATCTCCTACGAGCAGTACTTC.

This chain links TRBV7-2 with TRBJ2-5; D call uncertain. From germline, CDR1 is SGHTA and CDR2 FQGNSA. V lost 0 bases to trimming and J lost 4 bases, with 0 bases between them. The CDR3 has 11 amino acids. The CDR3 DNA reads TGTGCCAGCAGCTTAGCAGAGACCCAGTACTTC. It encodes CASSLAETQYF.

V and J are TRBV27 and TRBJ1-2, with 9 bases aligning to TRBD1. Germline loops: CDR1 MNHEY, CDR2 SMNVEV (reference sequence). CDR3 length: 13 residues. With V trimmed by 6 bases and J by 4 bases, 3 bases remained unmatched. The CDR3 nucleotides are TGTGCCAGCAGAGGGGACAGGGCCTATGGCTACACCTTC. Protein: CASRGDRAYGYTF.

This clonotype was seen only once. CDR3 sequence reads: CASYDSPSNYGYTF. In DNA, the CDR3 is TGTGCCAGCTATGACAGTCCGTCAAACTATGGCTACACCTTC. This chain uses TRBV6-2 or TRBV6-3 with TRBJ1-2; TRBD1 is a possible D gene (5 bases). The CDR3 is 14 amino acids. Germline V gene sequence: CDR1 MNHEY, CDR2 SVGEGT. Deletions cut 8 bases from V and 2 bases from J, with 15 bases between.

The chain recombines TRBV20-1 with TRBJ2-7, with 10 nucleotides matching TRBD1. This CDR3 contains 15 residues. From germline, CDR1 is DFQATT and CDR2 SNEGSKA (reference sequence). Germline trimming cut 3 bases from V and 0 bases from J; bases unmatched to any gene: 5. CDR3 DNA: TGCAGTGCTAGTCCCGGGACAGGGGCCTCCTACGAGCAGTACTTC. This gives the protein CSASPGTGASYEQYF.

V and J are TRBV6-5 and TRBJ2-3; D gene uncertain. The CDR3 extends over 12 amino acids. The V and J ends lost 0 bases and 6 bases respectively, with 4 bases between them. Germline V CDR1 and CDR2: MNHEY, SVGAGI. Here the CDR3 DNA reads TGTGCCAGCAGTTACTCGAGGGATACGCAGTATTTT. It yields the protein CASSYSRDTQYF.

The chain joins TRBV19 to TRBJ2-5, with 7 bases aligning to TRBD1. The CDR3 is 18 amino acids. V was pared by 5 bases and J by 1 base, with 16 bases of the junction left unmatched. CDR1 and CDR2 from the germline V gene are LNHDA and SQIVND (reference sequence). The CDR3 reads CASSPKGPTGTTQETQYF. For the CDR3, the DNA is TGTGCCAGTAGTCCAAAGGGGCCGACAGGGACGACCCAAGAGACCCAGTACTTC.

CDR3 nucleotide sequence: TGCAGTGCGCCACAGGGACAGAGTGAAGCTTTCTTT. This translates into CSAPQGQSEAFF. The V call is TRBV20-1, the J call TRBJ1-1; 7 nucleotides align to TRBD1. Germline V gene data show CDR1 as DFQATT and CDR2 as SNEGSKA (reference sequence). The V and J ends lost 6 bases and 7 bases, in that order; junction bases with no gene match: 8. The CDR3 loop spans 12 amino acids.

The V and J genes are TRBV7-6 and TRBJ1-5; 7 bases fit TRBD1. The germline V gene encodes CDR1 SGHVS and CDR2 FNYEAQ. The junction had 10 bases not matched to a gene; V was cut back by 10 bases and J by 7 bases. CDR3 length: 13 amino acids. The CDR3 coding sequence is TGTGCCAACCAAGACAGGGTAAGGCAGCCCCAGCATTTT. Encoded protein: CANQDRVRQPQHF.

This chain uses TRBV7-2 with TRBJ2-5; possibly TRBD2 for D (6 bases). The CDR3 totals 15 residues. Germline CDR1 reads SGHTA; CDR2 reads FQGNSA. Trimming left V 1 base short and J 2 bases short, with 11 bases between. CDR3 in amino acids: CASSLGGSGQETQYF. Here the CDR3 DNA reads TGTGCCAGCAGCTTAGGGGGGAGCGGGCAAGAGACCCAGTACTTC.

There are a few counts of this clonotype. The V gene is TRBV7-2, the J gene TRBJ1-1; D ambiguous. Trimming stripped 0 bases from V and 0 bases from J, with 2 bases between. The CDR3 spans 13 residues. From germline, CDR1 is SGHTA and CDR2 FQGNSA. The CDR3, as DNA: TGTGCCAGCAGCTTAGCACTGAACACTGAAGCTTTCTTT. As protein: CASSLALNTEAFF.

The J gene is TRBJ2-1, the V gene TRBV27; D is uncertain. CDR1 is MNHEY and CDR2 is SMNVEV in the germline V gene (reference sequence). Deletions cut 3 bases from V and 0 bases from J, with 12 bases between. This CDR3 has 16 residues. The CDR3, as DNA: TGTGCCAGCAGTTTTCTGTGGAAGAGCTCCTACAATGAGCAGTTCTTC. This codes for CASSFLWKSSYNEQFF.

This clonotype was observed a few times. This chain joins TRBV24-1 and TRBJ2-3; unclear D gene. The CDR3 is made up of 15 amino acids. Per the germline V gene, CDR1 is KGHDR and CDR2 is SFDVKD. With 4 bases removed from V and 1 base from J, the gap between germline ends came to 11 bases. CDR3 coding DNA: TGTGCCACCAGTGACCGTAATCCGGGCACAGATACGCAGTATTTT. This encodes CATSDRNPGTDTQYF.

Of note for this clonotype: With a much larger clone just one base away, this may be a read error. The chain combines TRBV28 with TRBJ1-5; perhaps TRBD1 as D (5 bases). The germline V gene encodes CDR1 MDHEN and CDR2 SYDVKM. This CDR3 is 13 amino acids long. The CDR3 nucleotides read TGTGCCAGCTCTTTAGGGGTCCCGGGAGCCAACGCCTTT. The encoded protein is CASSLGVPGANAF.

This clonotype appeared a single time. This chain links TRBV20-1 with TRBJ1-1; 12 positions agree with TRBD1. The germline gives CDR1 DFQATT, CDR2 SNEGSKA (reference sequence). CDR3 length: 16 amino acids. Germline trimming cut 0 bases from V and 6 bases from J; bases unmatched to any gene: 8. CDR3 amino acids: CSARDLGQGARAEAFF. The CDR3 nucleotides read TGCAGTGCTAGAGATTTGGGACAGGGGGCTCGCGCTGAAGCTTTCTTT.